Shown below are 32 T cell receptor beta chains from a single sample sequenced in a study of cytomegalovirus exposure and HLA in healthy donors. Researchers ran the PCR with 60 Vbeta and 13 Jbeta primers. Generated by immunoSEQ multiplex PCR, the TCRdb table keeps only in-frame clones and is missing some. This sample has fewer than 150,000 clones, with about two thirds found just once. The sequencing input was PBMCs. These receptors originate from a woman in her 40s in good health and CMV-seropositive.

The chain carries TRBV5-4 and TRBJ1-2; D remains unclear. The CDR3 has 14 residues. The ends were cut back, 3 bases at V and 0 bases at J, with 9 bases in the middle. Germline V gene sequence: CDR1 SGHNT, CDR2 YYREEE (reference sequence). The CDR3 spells CASSSNLANYGYTF. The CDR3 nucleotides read TGTGCCAGCAGCTCAAATTTAGCTAACTATGGCTACACCTTC. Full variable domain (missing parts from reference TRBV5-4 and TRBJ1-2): ETGVTQSPTHLIKTRGQQVTLRCSSQSGHNTVSWYQQALGQGPQFIFQYYREEENGRGNFPPRFSGLQFPNYSSELNVNALELDDSALYLCASSSNLANYGYTFGSGTRLTVV.

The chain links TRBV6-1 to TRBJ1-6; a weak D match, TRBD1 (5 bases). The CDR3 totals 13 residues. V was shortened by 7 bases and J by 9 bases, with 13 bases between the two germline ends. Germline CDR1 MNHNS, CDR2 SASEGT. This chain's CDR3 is CASKWDSGSPLHF. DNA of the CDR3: TGTGCCAGCAAGTGGGACTCGGGTTCACCCCTCCACTTT.

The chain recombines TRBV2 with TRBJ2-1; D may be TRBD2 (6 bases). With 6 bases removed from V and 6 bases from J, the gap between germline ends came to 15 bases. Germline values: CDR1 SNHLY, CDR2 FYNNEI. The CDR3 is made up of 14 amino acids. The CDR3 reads CASRRLEVTNEQFF. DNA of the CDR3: TGTGCCAGCAGGCGACTAGAGGTTACCAATGAGCAGTTCTTC.

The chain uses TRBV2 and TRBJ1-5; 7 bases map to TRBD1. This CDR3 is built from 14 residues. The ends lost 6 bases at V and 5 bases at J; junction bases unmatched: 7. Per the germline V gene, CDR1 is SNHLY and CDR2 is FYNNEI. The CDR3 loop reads CASSSGQPYQPQHF. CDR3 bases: TGTGCCAGCAGCTCGGGACAGCCTTATCAGCCCCAGCATTTT.

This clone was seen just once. CDR3 residues: CASSLVSNTDTQYF. In nucleotides, the CDR3 is TGTGCCAGCAGCTTAGTCAGTAACACAGATACGCAGTATTTT. V gene TRBV11-3 combines with J gene TRBJ2-3; D is ambiguous. Deletions cut 1 base from V and 2 bases from J, with 7 bases between. Germline lookup yields CDR1 SGHNT and CDR2 YENEEA. The length of the CDR3 is 14 residues.

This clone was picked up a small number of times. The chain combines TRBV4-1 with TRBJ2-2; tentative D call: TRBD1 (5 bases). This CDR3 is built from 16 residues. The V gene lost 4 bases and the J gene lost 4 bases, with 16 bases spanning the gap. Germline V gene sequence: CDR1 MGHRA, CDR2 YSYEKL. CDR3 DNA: TGCGCCAGCAGCCCCTTAGCAGGGCGGACCACCGGGGAGCTGTTTTTT. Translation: CASSPLAGRTTGELFF.

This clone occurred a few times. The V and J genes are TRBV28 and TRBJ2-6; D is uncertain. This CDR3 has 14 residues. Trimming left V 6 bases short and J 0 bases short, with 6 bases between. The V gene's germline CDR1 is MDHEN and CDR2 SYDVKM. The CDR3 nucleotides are TGTGCCAGCAGCCGTCCCTCTGGGGCCAACGTCCTGACTTTC. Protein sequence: CASSRPSGANVLTF.

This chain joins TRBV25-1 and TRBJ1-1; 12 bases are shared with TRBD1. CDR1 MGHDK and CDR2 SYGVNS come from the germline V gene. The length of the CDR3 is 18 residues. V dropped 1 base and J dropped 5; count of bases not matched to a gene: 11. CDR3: CASSESGTGGMWRTEAFF. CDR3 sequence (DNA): TGTGCCAGCAGTGAATCCGGGACAGGGGGCATGTGGAGGACTGAAGCTTTCTTT.

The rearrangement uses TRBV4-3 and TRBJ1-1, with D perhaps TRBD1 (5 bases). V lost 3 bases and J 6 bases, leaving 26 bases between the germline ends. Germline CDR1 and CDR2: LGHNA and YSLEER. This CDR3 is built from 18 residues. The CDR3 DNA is TGCGCCAGCAGCCAGGAACGAATTAGTGTCCTCTGGGGCGCTGAAGCTTTCTTT. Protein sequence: CASSQERISVLWGAEAFF.

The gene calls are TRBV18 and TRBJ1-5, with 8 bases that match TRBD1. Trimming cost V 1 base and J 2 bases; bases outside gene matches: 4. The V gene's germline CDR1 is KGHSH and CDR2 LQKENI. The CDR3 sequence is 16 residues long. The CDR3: CASSPQVQGGNQPQHF. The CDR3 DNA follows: TGTGCCAGCTCACCACAGGTACAGGGGGGCAATCAGCCCCAGCATTTT.

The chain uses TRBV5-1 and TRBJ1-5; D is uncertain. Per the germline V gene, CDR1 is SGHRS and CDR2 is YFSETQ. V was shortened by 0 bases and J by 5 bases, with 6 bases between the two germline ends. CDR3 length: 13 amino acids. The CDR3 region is CASSLERHQPQHF. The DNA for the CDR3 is TGCGCCAGCAGCTTGGAGCGGCATCAGCCCCAGCATTTT.

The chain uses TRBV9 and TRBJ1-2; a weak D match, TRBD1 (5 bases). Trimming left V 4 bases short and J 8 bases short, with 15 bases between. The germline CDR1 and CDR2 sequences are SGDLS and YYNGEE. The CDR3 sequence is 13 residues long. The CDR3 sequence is CASSSQGTRGYTF. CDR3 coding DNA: TGTGCCAGCAGCTCCCAGGGTACTCGCGGCTACACCTTC.

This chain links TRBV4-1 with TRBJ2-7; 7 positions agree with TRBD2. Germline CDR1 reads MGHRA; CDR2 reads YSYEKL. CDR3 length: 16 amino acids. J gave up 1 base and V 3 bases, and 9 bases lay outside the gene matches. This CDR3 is CASSQPSGDGSYEQYF. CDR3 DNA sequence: TGCGCCAGCAGCCAGCCTAGCGGTGATGGGTCCTACGAGCAGTACTTC.

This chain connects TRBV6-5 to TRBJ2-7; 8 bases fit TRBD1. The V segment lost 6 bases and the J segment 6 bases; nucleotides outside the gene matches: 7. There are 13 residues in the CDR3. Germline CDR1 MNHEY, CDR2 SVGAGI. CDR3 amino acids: CASRDRELAEQYF. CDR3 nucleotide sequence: TGTGCCAGCAGGGACAGGGAGCTAGCCGAGCAGTACTTC.

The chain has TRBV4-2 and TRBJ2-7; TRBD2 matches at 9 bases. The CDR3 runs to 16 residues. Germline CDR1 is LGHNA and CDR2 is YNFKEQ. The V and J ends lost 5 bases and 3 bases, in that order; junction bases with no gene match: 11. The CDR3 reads CASSEVTGTSHYEQYF. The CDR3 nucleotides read TGTGCCAGCAGCGAGGTTACTGGGACTAGCCACTACGAGCAGTACTTC.

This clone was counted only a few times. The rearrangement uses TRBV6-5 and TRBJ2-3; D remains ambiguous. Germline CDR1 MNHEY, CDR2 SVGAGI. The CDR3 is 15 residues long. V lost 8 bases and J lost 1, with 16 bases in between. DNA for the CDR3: TGTGCCAGCCTGAGTTCCTATGCTGGCACAGATACGCAGTATTTT. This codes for CASLSSYAGTDTQYF.

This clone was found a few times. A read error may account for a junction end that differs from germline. The CDR3 spells CASSEALNTEAFF. The CDR3 nucleotides are TGTGCTAGCAGCGAGGCCCTGAACACTGAAGCTTTCTTT. V is TRBV7-7 and J is TRBJ1-1, with D uncertain. This CDR3 contains 13 residues. CDR1 and CDR2 (germline): SSHAT, FNYEAQ (reference sequence). The whole variable domain, remainder taken from reference TRBV7-7 and TRBJ1-1, is GAGVSQSPRYKVTKRGQDVTLRCDPISSHATLYWYQQALGQGPEFLTYFNYEAQPDKSGLPSDRFSAERPEGSISTLTIQRTEQRDSAMYRCASSEALNTEAFFGQGTRLTVV.

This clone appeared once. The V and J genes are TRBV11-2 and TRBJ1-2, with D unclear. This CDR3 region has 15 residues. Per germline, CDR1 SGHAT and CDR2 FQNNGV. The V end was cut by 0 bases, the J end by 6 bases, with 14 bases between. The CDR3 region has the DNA TGTGCCAGCAGCTTAGATCCCGCAGCGAGCGATGGCTACACCTTC. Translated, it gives CASSLDPAASDGYTF. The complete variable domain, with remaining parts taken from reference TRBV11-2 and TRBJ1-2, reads EAGVAQSPRYKIIEKRQSVAFWCNPISGHATLYWYQQILGQGPKLLIQFQNNGVVDDSQLPKDRFSAERLKGVDSTLKIQPAKLEDSAVYLCASSLDPAASDGYTFGSGTRLTVV.

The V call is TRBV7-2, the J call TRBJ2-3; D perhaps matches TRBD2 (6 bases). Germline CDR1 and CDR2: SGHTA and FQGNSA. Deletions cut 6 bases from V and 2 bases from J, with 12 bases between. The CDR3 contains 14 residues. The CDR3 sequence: CASRPTSATDTQYF. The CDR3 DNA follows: TGTGCCAGCAGGCCGACTAGTGCCACAGATACGCAGTATTTT.

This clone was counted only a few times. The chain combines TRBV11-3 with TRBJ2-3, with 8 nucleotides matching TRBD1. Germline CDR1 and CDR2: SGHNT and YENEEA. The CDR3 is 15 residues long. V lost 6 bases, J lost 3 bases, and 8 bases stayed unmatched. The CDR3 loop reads CASSRTGKGTDTQYF. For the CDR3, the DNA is TGTGCCAGCAGTAGGACAGGGAAAGGTACAGATACGCAGTATTTT.

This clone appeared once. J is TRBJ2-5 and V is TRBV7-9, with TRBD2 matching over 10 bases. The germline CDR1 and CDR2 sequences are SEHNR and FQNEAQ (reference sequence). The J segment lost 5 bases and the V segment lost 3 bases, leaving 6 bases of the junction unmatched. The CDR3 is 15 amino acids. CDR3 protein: CASSFAAGGPETQYF. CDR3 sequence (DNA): TGTGCCAGCAGCTTCGCAGCGGGGGGGCCGGAGACCCAGTACTTC.

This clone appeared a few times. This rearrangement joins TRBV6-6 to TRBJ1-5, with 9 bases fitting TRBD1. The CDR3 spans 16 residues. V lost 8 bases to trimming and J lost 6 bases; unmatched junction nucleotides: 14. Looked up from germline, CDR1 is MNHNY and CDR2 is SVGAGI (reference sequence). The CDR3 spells CASGGPQGAATQPQHF. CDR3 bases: TGTGCCAGCGGAGGTCCACAGGGGGCCGCGACTCAGCCCCAGCATTTT.

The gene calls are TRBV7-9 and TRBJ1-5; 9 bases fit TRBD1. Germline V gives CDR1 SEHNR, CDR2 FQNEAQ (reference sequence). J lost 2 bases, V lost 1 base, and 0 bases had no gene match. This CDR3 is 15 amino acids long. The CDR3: CASSLGDRGNQPQHF. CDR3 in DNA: TGTGCCAGCAGCTTAGGGGACAGGGGCAATCAGCCCCAGCATTTT.

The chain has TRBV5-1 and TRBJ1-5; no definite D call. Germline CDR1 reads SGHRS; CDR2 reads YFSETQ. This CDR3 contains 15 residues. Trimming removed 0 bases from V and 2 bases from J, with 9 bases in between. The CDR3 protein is CASSLEPTGNQPQHF. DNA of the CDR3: TGCGCCAGCAGCTTGGAGCCCACGGGCAATCAGCCCCAGCATTTT.

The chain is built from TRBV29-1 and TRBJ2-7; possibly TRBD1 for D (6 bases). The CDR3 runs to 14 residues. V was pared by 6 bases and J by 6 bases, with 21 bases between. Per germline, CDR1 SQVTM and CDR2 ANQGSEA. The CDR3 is CSVGAGQFFSEQYF. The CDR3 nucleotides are TGCAGCGTCGGAGCAGGACAGTTCTTTAGCGAGCAGTACTTC.

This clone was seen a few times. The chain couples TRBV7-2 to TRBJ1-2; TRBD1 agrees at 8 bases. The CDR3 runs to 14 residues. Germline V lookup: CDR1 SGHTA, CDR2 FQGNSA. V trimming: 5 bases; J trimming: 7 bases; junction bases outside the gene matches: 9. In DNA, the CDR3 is TGTGCCAGCAGCCCGGGACAGGCCAGCTTTGGCTACACCTTC. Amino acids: CASSPGQASFGYTF.

The CDR3 DNA follows: TGTGCCAGCAGCCTTAGACTAGCGGGGAGCACAGATACGCAGTATTTT. Protein: CASSLRLAGSTDTQYF. This chain connects TRBV7-8 to TRBJ2-3; 11 positions match TRBD2. Per germline, CDR1 SGHVS and CDR2 FQNEAQ. V shed 5 bases, J shed 0 bases, and the junction held 4 bases outside the gene matches. This CDR3 spans 16 amino acids. Looking up the rest from reference TRBV7-8 and TRBJ2-3 gives the full variable domain: GAGVSQSPRYKVAKRGQDVALRCDPISGHVSLFWYQQALGQGPEFLTYFQNEAQLDKSGLPSDRFFAERPEGSVSTLKIQRTQQEDSAVYLCASSLRLAGSTDTQYFGPGTRLTVL.

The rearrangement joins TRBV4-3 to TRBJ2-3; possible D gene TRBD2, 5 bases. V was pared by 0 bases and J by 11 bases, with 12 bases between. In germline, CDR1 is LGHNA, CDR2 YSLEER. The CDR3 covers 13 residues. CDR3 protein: CASSQDRGYGQYF. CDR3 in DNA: TGCGCCAGCAGCCAAGATCGAGGGTACGGGCAGTATTTT.

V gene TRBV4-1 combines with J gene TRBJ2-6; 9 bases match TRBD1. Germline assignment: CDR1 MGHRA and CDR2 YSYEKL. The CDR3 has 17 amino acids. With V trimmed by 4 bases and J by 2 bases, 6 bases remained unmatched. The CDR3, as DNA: TGCGCCAGCAGCCGCACAACAGGGGGCGCTGGGGCCAACGTCCTGACTTTC. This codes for CASSRTTGGAGANVLTF.

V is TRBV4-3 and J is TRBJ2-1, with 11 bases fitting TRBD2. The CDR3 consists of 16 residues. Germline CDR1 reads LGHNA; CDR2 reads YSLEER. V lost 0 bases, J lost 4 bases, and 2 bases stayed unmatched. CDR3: CASSQDLAGGYNEQFF. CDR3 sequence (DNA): TGCGCCAGCAGCCAAGATTTAGCGGGGGGGTACAATGAGCAGTTCTTC.

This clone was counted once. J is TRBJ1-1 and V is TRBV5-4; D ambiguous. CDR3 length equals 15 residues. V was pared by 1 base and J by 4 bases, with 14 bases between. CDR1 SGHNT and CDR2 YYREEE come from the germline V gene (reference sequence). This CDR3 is CASSLKGSEGTEAFF. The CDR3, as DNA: TGTGCCAGCAGCTTGAAGGGCTCCGAGGGCACTGAAGCTTTCTTT. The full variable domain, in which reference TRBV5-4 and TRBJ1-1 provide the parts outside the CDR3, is ETGVTQSPTHLIKTRGQQVTLRCSSQSGHNTVSWYQQALGQGPQFIFQYYREEENGRGNFPPRFSGLQFPNYSSELNVNALELDDSALYLCASSLKGSEGTEAFFGQGTRLTVV.

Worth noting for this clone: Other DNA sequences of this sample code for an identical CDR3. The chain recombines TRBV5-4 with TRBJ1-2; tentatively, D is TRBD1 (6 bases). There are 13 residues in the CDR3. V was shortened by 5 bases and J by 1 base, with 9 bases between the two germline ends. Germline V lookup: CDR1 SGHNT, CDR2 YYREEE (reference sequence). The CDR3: CASSPQGNYGYTF. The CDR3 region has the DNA TGTGCCAGCAGTCCACAGGGTAACTATGGCTACACCTTC.